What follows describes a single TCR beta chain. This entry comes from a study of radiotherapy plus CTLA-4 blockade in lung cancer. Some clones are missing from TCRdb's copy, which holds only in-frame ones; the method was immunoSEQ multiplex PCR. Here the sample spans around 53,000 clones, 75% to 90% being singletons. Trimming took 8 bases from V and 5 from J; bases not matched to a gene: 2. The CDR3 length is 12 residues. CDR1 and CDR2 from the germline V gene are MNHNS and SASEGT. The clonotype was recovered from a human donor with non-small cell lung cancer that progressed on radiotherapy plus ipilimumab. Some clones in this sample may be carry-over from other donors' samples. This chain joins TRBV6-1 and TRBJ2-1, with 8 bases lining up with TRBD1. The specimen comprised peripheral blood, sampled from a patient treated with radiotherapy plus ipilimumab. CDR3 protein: CASGQGDNEQFF. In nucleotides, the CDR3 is TGTGCCAGCGGACAGGGAGACAATGAGCAGTTCTTC.